This T cell receptor beta chain came from a study of post-analysis software for immune sequencing data (dated by TCRdb to about 2015). With respect to the entire study: Recorded disease courses included relapsing-remitting, secondary progressive and progressive-relapsing multiple sclerosis, with some patients lacking subtype annotation. The patient repertoires were compared against around eleven previously published healthy control repertoires obtained from donors aged about 6 to 27 years. A subset of samples was prepared in parallel using single-end sample barcoding, then pooled and co-amplified after Illumina adapter ligation.

The library was built by means of PCR. The sequencing machine was an Illumina HiSeq 2500. To reduce PCR and sequencing biases, unique molecular identifiers were incorporated into the TCR beta cDNA libraries. Every 1 to 10 million input T cells yielded 500,000 or so cDNA molecules, meaning each molecule approximated one T cell. Patient libraries were prepared and sequenced with the same protocol used for the earlier healthy control dataset. Within a given batch, samples were prepared together, multiplexed and sequenced on the same HiSeq lane. In the original analysis: Raw barcoded reads were processed with MIGEC, and single-read molecular identifier groups were discarded before consensus assembly and CDR3 extraction. VDJtools was used for post-analysis of the clonotype tables, with diversity normalized by down-sampling every dataset to the smallest sample size. In repertoire overlap clustering, CDR3 amino acid sequences, but not nucleotide sequences, were matched to correct batch-related cross-sample contamination. TCRdb reran the public reads through fastp at Q25 and MiXCR, keeping productive beta chains. Entries that share a CDR3 protein sequence are merged under the most common genes and DNA. The V and J calls follow TCRdb's processing rather than the paper's. Counted in this sample were 650,000 to 900,000 distinct CDR3 sequences; around 45% of them appeared once. Approximately 5% of the sample is in the top ten clones.

TCR beta repertoires were profiled from peripheral blood of 13 young patients with multiple sclerosis to demonstrate the VDJtools post-analysis software. The multiple sclerosis patients were children and adolescents between roughly 6 and 16 years of age. At the junction V is shortened by 6 bases and J by 0 bases, with 21 bases in between. The germline V gene (reference sequence) supplies CDR1 PRHDT and CDR2 FYEKMQ. Taken from cysteine to phenylalanine, the CDR3 has 17 residues. Just the 51-base CDR3 DNA is kept, in frame starting at base 1. As regards this clonotype: There is no known antigen for this receptor. Per-nucleotide qualities are absent, and no much larger clonotype sits a single base away.

What the research found in general, with its limitations: Patients showed significantly higher frequencies than controls for about 5 TRBV segments, among them TRBV5-6, TRBV5-1 and TRBV20-1. The multiple sclerosis patient group was slightly younger than the control group. Compared with controls, multiple sclerosis patients had significantly lower normalized Chao1 diversity, a finding suggesting substantial peripheral T-cell clonal expansion. Direct clustering with F measure revealed strong co-clustering of samples prepared in the same batch, which led to a batch-effect correction.

The clonotype originates from a girl aged 10 to 17 with multiple sclerosis. The rearrangement combines TRBV13 with TRBJ2-7; the D segment is perhaps TRBD1 or TRBD2, each sharing 5 matched bases. Source material: blood. The DNA sequence follows: TGTGCCAGCAGATATAGGGGACCGGACCCAAGCTCCTACGAGCAGTACTTC. It translates as CASRYRGPDPSSYEQYF. When the CDR3 is completed using the reference TRBV13 and TRBJ2-7 genes on either side, the full variable domain is AAGVIQSPRHLIKEKRETATLKCYPIPRHDTVYWYQQGPGQDPQFLISFYEKMQSDKGSIPDRFSAQQFSDYHSELNMSSLELGDSALYFCASRYRGPDPSSYEQYFGPGTRLTVT.